One and the same sample provided the 13 T cell receptor beta chains below, sequenced in a study of blood T cells in healthy people across ages. Alongside a J-beta primer mix, a sample-barcoded 5' primer served in a second PCR lasting roughly 6 to 11 cycles. Each CDR3 protein gets one entry after TCRdb re-called the 5' RACE reads with MiXCR. The sample lists 650,000 to 950,000 distinct CDR3 sequences; about 42% were seen once. Input material: blood. These receptors were taken from a man aged 55 to 70 in good health.

This clonotype occurred a few times. This rearrangement joins TRBV4-3 to TRBJ2-5; 10 bases line up with TRBD2. V shed 5 bases, J shed 3 bases, and the junction held 15 bases outside the gene matches. Germline-derived CDR1 and CDR2 are LGHNA and YSLEER. The CDR3 is 18 amino acids. The CDR3 sequence is CASSRTSSLAGFEETQYF. CDR3 nucleotide sequence: TGCGCCAGCAGCAGAACGTCCTCACTAGCGGGGTTTGAAGAGACCCAGTACTTC.

The chain couples TRBV12-5 to TRBJ2-7; D is ambiguous. The CDR3 covers 13 residues. Looked up from germline, CDR1 is LGHNT and CDR2 is FRNRAP. V was shortened by 0 bases and J by 5 bases, with 8 bases between the two germline ends. CDR3 DNA sequence: TGTGCTAGTGGTTTGGTACACACCCACGAGCAGTACTTC. This translates into CASGLVHTHEQYF. Full variable domain (missing parts from reference TRBV12-5 and TRBJ2-7): DARVTQTPRHKVTEMGQEVTMRCQPILGHNTVFWYRQTMMQGLELLAYFRNRAPLDDSGMPKDRFSAEMPDATLATLKIQPSEPRDSAVYFCASGLVHTHEQYFGPGTRLTVT.

The rearrangement uses TRBV20-1 and TRBJ1-2; 8 positions match TRBD1. J lost 7 bases, V lost 3 bases, and 16 bases had no gene match. The CDR3 loop spans 16 amino acids. The germline V gene encodes CDR1 DFQATT and CDR2 SNEGSKA (reference sequence). The CDR3 DNA is TGCAGTGCTAGGGGGGCCCCGGGACAGGAGATGGGTGGCTACACCTTC. Its translation: CSARGAPGQEMGGYTF.

The table lists this clonotype with a few counts. This chain links TRBV5-1 with TRBJ2-7; 11 bases are a match to TRBD1. The ends lost 0 bases at V and 3 bases at J; junction bases unmatched: 5. This CDR3 spans 16 amino acids. Germline CDR1 is SGHRS and CDR2 is YFSETQ. This CDR3 is CASSLEPGTGGYEQYF. The CDR3 DNA sequence: TGCGCCAGCAGCTTGGAACCCGGGACAGGGGGCTACGAGCAGTACTTC.

V usage is TRBV5-1 and J usage is TRBJ1-1, with 7 bases matching TRBD1. The trim removed 4 bases at V and 6 bases at J, leaving 12 bases unmatched. The V gene's germline CDR1 is SGHRS and CDR2 YFSETQ. The CDR3 has 15 amino acids. CDR3 sequence (DNA): TGCGCCAGCAGCGAGTATGGGGACAGTCCCCCTGAAGCTTTCTTT. This gives the protein CASSEYGDSPPEAFF.

The chain links TRBV20-1 to TRBJ2-1; D unclear. With 5 bases removed from V and 4 bases from J, the gap between germline ends came to 18 bases. The CDR3 is 15 residues long. Germline V lookup: CDR1 DFQATT, CDR2 SNEGSKA (reference sequence). The CDR3 spells CSALPGPTYYNEQFF. The CDR3 DNA reads TGCAGTGCTTTACCGGGCCCGACCTATTACAATGAGCAGTTCTTC.

The V call is TRBV7-2, the J call TRBJ2-2; D gene unclear. Looked up from germline, CDR1 is SGHTA and CDR2 is FQGNSA. Trimming left V 4 bases short and J 5 bases short, with 8 bases between. The CDR3 has 13 amino acids. CDR3: CASSSRLTGELFF. The DNA of the CDR3 is TGTGCCAGCAGCTCGAGACTTACCGGGGAGCTGTTTTTT. The full variable domain, rest sourced from reference TRBV7-2 and TRBJ2-2, is GAGVSQSPSNKVTEKGKDVELRCDPISGHTALYWYRQSLGQGLEFLIYFQGNSAPDKSGLPSDRFSAERTGGSVSTLTIQRTQQEDSAVYLCASSSRLTGELFFGEGSRLTVL.

This clonotype was picked up a small number of times. The rearrangement uses TRBV20-1 and TRBJ2-3, with D hard to call. V lost 3 bases and J lost 1, with 8 bases in between. CDR3 length: 13 residues. CDR1 DFQATT and CDR2 SNEGSKA come from the germline V gene (reference sequence). CDR3 loop: CSARDLRTDTQYF. The CDR3 DNA reads as TGCAGTGCTAGGGACCTCCGCACAGATACGCAGTATTTT.

The chain combines TRBV3-1 with TRBJ1-1, with 7 nucleotides matching TRBD1. Germline loops: CDR1 LGHDT, CDR2 YNNKEL (reference sequence). J was trimmed by 0 bases and V by 1 base; bases with no gene match: 5. The CDR3 is 16 amino acids. The CDR3 DNA follows: TGTGCCAGCAGCCAAGGACAGGGTTACATGAACACTGAAGCTTTCTTT. This translates into CASSQGQGYMNTEAFF.

Concerning this clonotype itself: Germline and junction disagree at one end, which may indicate a read error. The V and J genes are TRBV11-2 and TRBJ2-7; D not resolved. Germline loops: CDR1 SGHAT, CDR2 FQNNGV. This CDR3 region has 13 residues. The CDR3 DNA reads TGTGCCAACAGCTTTTCAAGCGCCTACGAGCAGTACTTC. Translating it yields CANSFSSAYEQYF.

This CDR3 reads CSARTGGMGGYTF. The CDR3, as DNA: TGCAGTGCTAGAACAGGGGGAATGGGTGGCTACACCTTC. This chain connects TRBV20-1 to TRBJ1-2; 8 bases are shared with TRBD1. The CDR3 is 13 residues long. V shed 2 bases and J 7 bases; nucleotides not matched to a gene: 6. Germline CDR1 is DFQATT and CDR2 is SNEGSKA (reference sequence).

The CDR3 region is CASSAGGVRTYEQYF. The CDR3 region has the DNA TGTGCCAGCAGCGCAGGGGGCGTCCGTACCTACGAGCAGTACTTC. The chain links TRBV7-2 to TRBJ2-7, with 8 bases matching TRBD1. J lost 2 bases, V lost 5 bases, and 8 bases had no gene match. This CDR3 spans 15 amino acids. Germline V gives CDR1 SGHTA, CDR2 FQGNSA.

This chain joins TRBV6-2 or TRBV6-3 and TRBJ2-1; TRBD2 matches 7 bases. The V gene's germline CDR1 is MNHEY and CDR2 SVGEGT. V was clipped by 0 bases and J by 0 bases; unmatched bases: 8. The CDR3 length is 18 residues. The CDR3 is CASSYSRQAGLSYNEQFF. CDR3 nucleotides: TGTGCCAGCAGTTACTCCCGCCAAGCGGGGCTCTCCTACAATGAGCAGTTCTTC.